This T cell receptor (beta chain) derives from a study of T cell responses to AZD1222 COVID-19 vaccine. Germline CDR1 SQVTM, CDR2 ANQGSEA. Between the trimmed V and J ends, which lost 7 bases and 6 bases, there was a span of 16 bases. The CDR3 length is 13 residues. Measured with immunoSEQ multiplex PCR; TCRdb has only the in-frame clones, and not every one. The table includes some 84,000 clones, around 88% detected once. This chain uses TRBV29-1 with TRBJ2-1; D remains unclear. This specimen was peripheral blood, taken 28 days after the second AZD1222 dose. This receptor was identified in an adult who received the AZD1222 COVID-19 vaccine. The CDR3 DNA reads as TGCAGCGGGGATCTTAGGGTCAGCAATGAGCAGTTCTTC. This encodes CSGDLRVSNEQFF.